This entry lists 8 T cell receptor beta chains sequenced from one sample in a study of OX40 agonist ivuxolimab in advanced cancers. This table comes from immunoSEQ multiplex PCR, and its TCRdb copy is limited to in-frame clones, with some not included. The table lists about 28,000 clones, 65% to 85% of them singletons, with about a quarter in the top ten. The sample in question was CD4+ or CD8+ T cells sorted from blood, obtained in a trial of the OX40 agonist ivuxolimab. These receptors all come from an adult with an advanced solid tumor such as melanoma, head and neck, liver or kidney cancer.

The chain links TRBV5-4 to TRBJ2-7; possible D gene TRBD1, 6 bases. Trimming shortened V by 1 base and J by 2 bases, and 10 bases separated the two germline ends. CDR3 length equals 14 residues. CDR1 and CDR2 (germline): SGHNT, YYREEE (reference sequence). Here the CDR3 reads CASSLWGTTYEQYF. Written as DNA, the CDR3 is TGTGCCAGCAGCTTGTGGGGGACAACCTACGAGCAGTACTTC.

This chain uses TRBV2 with TRBJ2-3, with TRBD2 identical over 11 bases. The germline V gene has CDR1 SNHLY and CDR2 FYNNEI. The CDR3 runs to 22 residues. Trimming removed 5 bases from V and 4 bases from J; junction bases left unmatched: 26. CDR3 amino acids: CASSSPAPGQGTLAGASDTQYF. In DNA, the CDR3 is TGTGCCAGCAGTTCTCCCGCGCCCGGGCAGGGTACACTAGCGGGGGCCTCAGATACGCAGTATTTT. Complete variable domain (other parts from reference TRBV2 and TRBJ2-3): EPEVTQTPSHQVTQMGQEVILRCVPISNHLYFYWYRQILGQKVEFLVSFYNNEISEKSEIFDDQFSVERPDGSNFTLKIRSTKLEDSAMYFCASSSPAPGQGTLAGASDTQYFGPGTRLTVL.

This rearrangement joins TRBV4-1 to TRBJ2-7; perhaps TRBD2 as D (7 bases). Trimming took 5 bases from V and 7 from J, leaving 15 bases between them. This CDR3 has 13 amino acids. The germline V gene has CDR1 MGHRA and CDR2 YSYEKL. CDR3 in amino acids: CASSYPGGEEQYF. CDR3 coding DNA: TGCGCCAGCAGCTACCCGGGGGGCGAAGAGCAGTACTTC.

V usage is TRBV9 and J usage is TRBJ2-1; 13 nucleotides match TRBD2. Unmatched junction bases numbered 5, after V lost 4 bases and J lost 7 bases. The CDR3 has 15 amino acids. Per germline, CDR1 SGDLS and CDR2 YYNGEE. This CDR3 reads CASSPRTSGGNEQFF. DNA of the CDR3: TGTGCCAGCAGCCCCCGGACTAGCGGGGGTAATGAGCAGTTCTTC.

The chain joins TRBV10-2 to TRBJ1-2; 10 nucleotides agree with TRBD1. V was pared by 4 bases and J by 4 bases, with 3 bases of the junction left unmatched. The CDR3 runs 14 residues. Germline CDR1 WSHSY, CDR2 SAAADI. The CDR3 protein is CASSVRTGGYGYTF. CDR3 in DNA: TGCGCCAGCAGTGTCCGGACAGGGGGCTATGGCTACACCTTC.

The J gene is TRBJ2-3, the V gene TRBV5-1, with TRBD1 matching over 7 bases. This CDR3 is built from 15 residues. Germline loops: CDR1 SGHRS, CDR2 YFSETQ. The V segment lost 3 bases and the J segment 2 bases; nucleotides outside the gene matches: 6. CDR3 nucleotides: TGCGCCAGCAGCTGGGCTGACAGGGCCACAGATACGCAGTATTTT. Translating it yields CASSWADRATDTQYF.

This sequence joins TRBV6-5 and TRBJ1-1; weak D call: TRBD1 (6 bases). Trimming took off 0 bases at V and 1 base at J, with 9 bases between the two ends. The CDR3 has 15 amino acids. Germline CDR1 is MNHEY and CDR2 is SVGAGI. DNA of the CDR3: TGTGCCAGCAGTTACTCGGGGGGCTGGAACACTGAAGCTTTCTTT. Amino acids: CASSYSGGWNTEAFF.

V is TRBV16 and J is TRBJ2-1; 7 bases match TRBD1. The CDR3 extends over 11 amino acids. V lost 5 bases to trimming and J lost 12 bases; unmatched junction nucleotides: 4. Germline V lookup: CDR1 KGHSY, CDR2 FQNENV. The CDR3 region has the DNA TGTGCCAGCAGCTGGGACAGTGGGCAGTTCTTC. Its protein is CASSWDSGQFF.